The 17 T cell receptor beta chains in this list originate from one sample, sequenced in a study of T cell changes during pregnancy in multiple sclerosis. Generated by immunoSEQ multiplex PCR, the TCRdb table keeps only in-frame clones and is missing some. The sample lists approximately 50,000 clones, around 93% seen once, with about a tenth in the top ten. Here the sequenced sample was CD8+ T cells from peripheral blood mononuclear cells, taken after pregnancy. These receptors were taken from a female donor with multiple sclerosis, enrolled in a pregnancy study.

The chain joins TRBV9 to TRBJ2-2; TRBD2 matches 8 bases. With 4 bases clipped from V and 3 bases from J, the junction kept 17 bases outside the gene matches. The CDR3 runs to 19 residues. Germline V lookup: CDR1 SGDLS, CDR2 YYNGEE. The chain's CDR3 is CASSHTKWGTRADTGELFF. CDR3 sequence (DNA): TGTGCCAGCAGCCACACCAAGTGGGGGACTAGGGCCGACACCGGGGAGCTGTTTTTT.

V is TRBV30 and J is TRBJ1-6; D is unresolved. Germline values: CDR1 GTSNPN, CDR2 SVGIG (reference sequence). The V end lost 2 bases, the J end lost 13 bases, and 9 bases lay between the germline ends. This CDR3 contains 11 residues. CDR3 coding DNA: TGTGCCTGGAGTTCGAGTGATCCCCTCCACTTT. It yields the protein CAWSSSDPLHF.

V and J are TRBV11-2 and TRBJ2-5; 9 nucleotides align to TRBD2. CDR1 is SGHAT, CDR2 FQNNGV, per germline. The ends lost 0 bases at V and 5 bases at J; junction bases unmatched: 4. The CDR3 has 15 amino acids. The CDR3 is CASSLEAGGYETQYF. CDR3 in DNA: TGTGCCAGCAGCTTAGAAGCGGGAGGCTATGAGACCCAGTACTTC.

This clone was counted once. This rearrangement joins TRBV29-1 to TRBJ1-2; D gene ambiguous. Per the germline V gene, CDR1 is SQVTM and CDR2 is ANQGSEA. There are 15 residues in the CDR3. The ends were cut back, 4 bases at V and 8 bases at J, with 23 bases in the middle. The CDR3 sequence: CSVAQEHRIRVGYTF. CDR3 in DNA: TGCAGCGTTGCCCAAGAACACAGAATTCGAGTCGGCTACACCTTC.

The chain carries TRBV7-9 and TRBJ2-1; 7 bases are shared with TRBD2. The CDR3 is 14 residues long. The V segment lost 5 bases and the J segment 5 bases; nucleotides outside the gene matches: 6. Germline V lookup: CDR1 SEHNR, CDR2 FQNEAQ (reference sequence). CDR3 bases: TGTGCCAGCAGCGTGTCTAGCGGAGACAATGAGCAGTTCTTC. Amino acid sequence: CASSVSSGDNEQFF.

The CDR3: CASSILGLAGFQETQYF. CDR3 sequence (DNA): TGTGCCAGCAGCATCCTAGGGCTAGCGGGGTTTCAAGAGACCCAGTACTTC. J is TRBJ2-5 and V is TRBV7-8; 9 bases map to TRBD2. The germline gives CDR1 SGHVS, CDR2 FQNEAQ. The V and J ends lost 5 bases and 2 bases, in that order; junction bases with no gene match: 12. The CDR3 spans 17 residues.

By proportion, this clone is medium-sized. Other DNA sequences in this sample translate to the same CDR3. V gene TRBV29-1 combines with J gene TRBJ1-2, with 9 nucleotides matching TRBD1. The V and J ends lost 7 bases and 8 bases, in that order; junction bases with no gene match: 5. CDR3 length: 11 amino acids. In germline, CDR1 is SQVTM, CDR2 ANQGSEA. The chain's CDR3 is CSADRGNGYTF. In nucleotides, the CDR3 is TGCAGCGCGGACAGGGGAAACGGCTACACCTTC.

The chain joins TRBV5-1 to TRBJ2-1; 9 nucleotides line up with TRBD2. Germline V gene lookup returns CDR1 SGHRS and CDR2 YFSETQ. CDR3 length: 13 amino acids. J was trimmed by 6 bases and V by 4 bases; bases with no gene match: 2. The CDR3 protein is CASSLAGSNEQFF. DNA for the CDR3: TGCGCCAGCAGCCTAGCGGGGAGCAATGAGCAGTTCTTC.

This chain's CDR3 is CAWMGPGQQYEQYF. DNA for the CDR3: TGTGCCTGGATGGGACCGGGACAGCAGTACGAGCAGTACTTC. V and J are TRBV30 and TRBJ2-7; 7 nucleotides match TRBD1. Losses at the gene ends were 4 bases for V and 4 bases for J; bases not matched to a gene: 10. Per the germline V gene, CDR1 is GTSNPN and CDR2 is SVGIG (reference sequence). This CDR3 spans 14 amino acids.

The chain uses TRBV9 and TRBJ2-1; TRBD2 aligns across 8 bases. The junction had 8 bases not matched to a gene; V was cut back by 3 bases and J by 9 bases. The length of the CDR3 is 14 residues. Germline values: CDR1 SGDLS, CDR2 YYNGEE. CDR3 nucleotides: TGTGCCAGCAGCGGTAGCGGGGTGGGCCGTGAGCAGTTCTTC. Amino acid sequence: CASSGSGVGREQFF.

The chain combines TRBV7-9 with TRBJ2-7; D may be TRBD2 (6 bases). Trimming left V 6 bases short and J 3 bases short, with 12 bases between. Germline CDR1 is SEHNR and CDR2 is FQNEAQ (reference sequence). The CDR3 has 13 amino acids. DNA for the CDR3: TGTGCCAGCAGGCGGGGAGAGGGCTACGAGCAGTACTTC. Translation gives CASRRGEGYEQYF.

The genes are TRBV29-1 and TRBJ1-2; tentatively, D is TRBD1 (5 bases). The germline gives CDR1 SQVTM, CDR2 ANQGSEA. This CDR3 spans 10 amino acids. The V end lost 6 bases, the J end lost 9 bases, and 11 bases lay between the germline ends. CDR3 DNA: TGCAGCGTGTGGGGGGATCGCTACACCTTC. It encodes CSVWGDRYTF.

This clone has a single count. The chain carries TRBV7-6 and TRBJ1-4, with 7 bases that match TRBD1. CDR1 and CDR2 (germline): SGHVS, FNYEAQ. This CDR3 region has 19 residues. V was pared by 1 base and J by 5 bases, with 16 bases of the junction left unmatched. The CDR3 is CASSLEPRHLGGGNEKLFF. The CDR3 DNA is TGTGCCAGCAGCTTAGAACCGCGTCACTTAGGGGGCGGGAATGAAAAACTGTTTTTT. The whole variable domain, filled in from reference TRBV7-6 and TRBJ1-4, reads GAGVSQSPRYKVTKRGQDVALRCDPISGHVSLYWYRQALGQGPEFLTYFNYEAQQDKSGLPNDRFSAERPEGSISTLTIQRTEQRDSAMYRCASSLEPRHLGGGNEKLFFGSGTQLSVL.

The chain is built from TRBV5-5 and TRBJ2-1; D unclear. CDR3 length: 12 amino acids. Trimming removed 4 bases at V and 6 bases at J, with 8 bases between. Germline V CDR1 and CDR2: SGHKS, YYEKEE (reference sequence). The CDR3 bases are TGTGCCAGCAGCCGTGGCCTCAATGAGCAGTTCTTC. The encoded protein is CASSRGLNEQFF.

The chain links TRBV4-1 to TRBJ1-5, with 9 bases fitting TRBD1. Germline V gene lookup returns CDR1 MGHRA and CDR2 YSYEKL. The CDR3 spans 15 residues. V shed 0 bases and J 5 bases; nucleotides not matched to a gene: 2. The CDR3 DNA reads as TGCGCCAGCAGCCAAGACGGGACAGGGTATCAGCCCCAGCATTTT. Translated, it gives CASSQDGTGYQPQHF.

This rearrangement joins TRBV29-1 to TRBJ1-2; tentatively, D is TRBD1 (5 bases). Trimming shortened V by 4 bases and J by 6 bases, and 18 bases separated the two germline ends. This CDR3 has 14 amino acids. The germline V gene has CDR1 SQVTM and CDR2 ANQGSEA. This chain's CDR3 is CSVATLVGANGYTF. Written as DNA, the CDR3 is TGCAGCGTTGCAACCTTGGTTGGGGCGAATGGCTACACCTTC.

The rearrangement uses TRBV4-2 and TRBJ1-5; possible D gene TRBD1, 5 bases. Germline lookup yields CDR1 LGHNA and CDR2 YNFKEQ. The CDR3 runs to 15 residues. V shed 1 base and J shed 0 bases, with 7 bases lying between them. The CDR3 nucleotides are TGTGCCAGCAGCCAAGTTGACAGTAGCAATCAGCCCCAGCATTTT. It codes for CASSQVDSSNQPQHF.